This T cell receptor beta chain stems from a study of blood T cell repertoires in COVID-19. Study-wide background: The United States, Italy and Spain supplied acute and convalescent COVID-19 samples. T cells, B-cell-depleted T cells, or PBMCs supplied cDNA or gDNA.

Per the study methods: Reference gene primer amplification gave estimated nucleated cell counts. Method: immunoSEQ multiplex PCR; TCRdb's copy keeps in-frame clones and lacks some. Clone size and V and J calls were adopted from that table, with D and trimming inferred from the DNA. This table has roughly 78,000 clones, around 89% appearing once. There are 15 residues in the CDR3. Germline values: CDR1 SGHDN, CDR2 FVKESK. V shed 1 base and J shed 4 bases, with 11 bases lying between them. This receptor was obtained from a man between 60 and 75 years old with acute or convalescent COVID-19. Input material: peripheral blood. The V and J genes are TRBV14 and TRBJ1-3; D not certain. The CDR3 is CASSQGDDSGNTIYF. In DNA, the CDR3 is TGTGCCAGCAGCCAAGGAGATGATTCGGGAAACACCATATATTTT.